These T cell receptor beta chains were read from a single sample in a study of cytomegalovirus exposure and HLA in healthy donors. Sequencing was performed with immunoSEQ multiplex PCR; in TCRdb, only in-frame clones are kept and a portion is missing. The table lists roughly 140,000 clones, approximately 79% of them singletons. The source material was PBMCs. These receptors were obtained from a male donor in good health and CMV-seronegative. The CDR3 runs from the conserved cysteine through the conserved F or W. A D gene is named only where the DNA matches it firmly. Where a row states a size, it is once, few, many or the class of an expanded clone; other rows omit it.

v_call,clone_size,j_call,d_call,cdr3_nt,cdr3_aa
TRBV6-1,-,TRBJ2-2,-,TGTGCCAGCAGTCCCCCCGGGAGGCTGTTTTTT,CASSPPGRLFF
TRBV2,-,TRBJ2-7,-,TGCGGGGGGAGTTCAACAGGGAGCGTCTACGAGCAGTACTTC,CGGSSTGSVYEQYF
TRBV2,-,TRBJ1-2,-,TGTGCCAGCAGTGACGACAGTTTAGAGTATGGCTACACCTTC,CASSDDSLEYGYTF
TRBV6-5,-,TRBJ1-2,-,TGTGCCAGCACCACAGGGTACAGCTATGGCTACACCTTC,CASTTGYSYGYTF
TRBV6-5,-,TRBJ2-7,TRBD1,TGTGCCAGCGCGGTAGCGTGGGACAGCTACGAGCAGTACTTC,CASAVAWDSYEQYF
TRBV27,-,TRBJ2-7,TRBD1,TGTGCCAGCAGTTTAGGACAGGGCGACTACGAGCAGTACTTC,CASSLGQGDYEQYF
TRBV9,-,TRBJ1-4,-,TGTGCCAGCAGCGTAGCCCCCGATGAAAAACTGTTTTTT,CASSVAPDEKLFF
TRBV30,-,TRBJ2-3,TRBD2,TGTGCCTGGACTAGCGGGAGGCTCTACACAGATACGCAGTATTTT,CAWTSGRLYTDTQYF
TRBV28,-,TRBJ1-1,-,TGTGCCAGCAGTTCACCCGGGGACACTGAAGCTTTCTTT,CASSSPGDTEAFF
TRBV7-9,once,TRBJ2-2,-,TGTTCCAGCAGCCCCCTTAGGGCGGGGACAGCAACCGGGGAGCTGTTTTTT,CSSSPLRAGTATGELFF
TRBV27,-,TRBJ2-3,TRBD2,TGTGCCAGCAGTCCTACTAGCGGGGGAAACACAGATACGCAGTATTTT,CASSPTSGGNTDTQYF
TRBV18,-,TRBJ1-6,-,TGTGCCAGCTCACTTACAGGGAATCCGAATTCACCCCTCCACTTT,CASSLTGNPNSPLHF
TRBV25-1,-,TRBJ1-5,-,TGTGCCAGCAGTAACAGGGAAGCAGAGCCCCAGCATTTT,CASSNREAEPQHF
TRBV25-1,-,TRBJ1-3,-,TGTGCCAGCAGTGAGGGGAGGGGGTATCTATCTGGAAACACCATATATTTT,CASSEGRGYLSGNTIYF
TRBV10-3,-,TRBJ2-2,-,TGTGCCATCAGCGTGGTACGCGCCACCGGGGAGCTGTTTTTT,CAISVVRATGELFF
TRBV6-1,-,TRBJ2-1,-,TGTGCCAGCAGTGATCGGACAGATAACTACAATGAGCAGTTCTTC,CASSDRTDNYNEQFF
TRBV6-1,-,TRBJ2-3,-,TGTGCCAGCAGTGATTTTCTGGGGCTCACAGATACGCAGTATTTT,CASSDFLGLTDTQYF
TRBV7-8,-,TRBJ1-5,-,TGTGCCAGCAGCCAGGGGACACCGATTAGCAATCAGCCCCAGCATTTT,CASSQGTPISNQPQHF
TRBV11-2,-,TRBJ2-7,TRBD2,TGTGCCAGCAGCTTACTGCGGGAGGGGACCTACGAGCAGTACTTC,CASSLLREGTYEQYF
TRBV7-2,few,TRBJ2-7,-,TGTGCCAGCAGCTTAGTTTGGGGCGGAGAGAACGAGCAGTACTTC,CASSLVWGGENEQYF
TRBV27,-,TRBJ2-7,-,TGTGCCAGCAGTTTCCAGGGGCCGGATTACGAGCAGTACTTC,CASSFQGPDYEQYF
TRBV4-2,-,TRBJ1-1,TRBD1,TGTGCCAGCAGCGCTCGGACAGGGCAGAGGGCTGAAGCTTTCTTT,CASSARTGQRAEAFF
TRBV6-1,-,TRBJ2-1,TRBD1,TGTGCCAGCAGTCTACGACAGGGGCGTCCCAATGAGCAGTTCTTC,CASSLRQGRPNEQFF
TRBV18,-,TRBJ1-3,TRBD1,TGTGCCAGCTCACCCGGGACAGGATTCTCTGGAAACACCATATATTTT,CASSPGTGFSGNTIYF
TRBV7-9,-,TRBJ2-1,TRBD2,TGTTCCAGCAGCAGTGGGACTAGCGGGGTATCCGCTTACAATGAGCAGTTCTTC,CSSSSGTSGVSAYNEQFF
TRBV19,-,TRBJ2-1,TRBD2,TGTGCCAGTAGCCAGATGGGACTAGCGGTGGGGAATGAGCAGTTCTTC,CASSQMGLAVGNEQFF
TRBV2,-,TRBJ2-7,TRBD2,TGTGCCAGCAGTGGTCCAGCGGGGCTATCCTACGAGCAGTACTTC,CASSGPAGLSYEQYF
TRBV7-3,-,TRBJ1-2,-,TGTGCCAGCAGCTTAGGGGGACTTTATGGCTACACCTTC,CASSLGGLYGYTF
TRBV6-1,few,TRBJ2-7,-,TGTGCCAGCAGAAAAAGAAGCCTCAACGAGCAGTACTTC,CASRKRSLNEQYF
TRBV7-2,-,TRBJ1-5,-,TGTGCCAGCAGCTTAGATCCAGGGCCTCAGCCCCAGCATTTT,CASSLDPGPQPQHF
TRBV4-1,-,TRBJ1-3,-,TGCGCCAGCAGCCAAGATGGGAGGGGGGGAAACACCATATATTTT,CASSQDGRGGNTIYF
TRBV12-5,-,TRBJ2-1,-,TGTGCTAGTGGTTTGCCACTCCGGGACATGGGTAATGAGCAGTTCTTC,CASGLPLRDMGNEQFF
TRBV30,-,TRBJ1-1,-,TGTGCCTCCGACCGGAGATTCAACACTGAAGCTTTCTTT,CASDRRFNTEAFF
TRBV10-3,-,TRBJ2-7,TRBD2,TGTGCCATCACTTCGGGACTAGCTTCCGAGCAGTACTTC,CAITSGLASEQYF
TRBV7-2,-,TRBJ2-2,-,TGTGCCAGCAGCTCTGGACAGAGGCTGTTTTTT,CASSSGQRLFF
TRBV9,few,TRBJ1-1,TRBD1,TGTGCCAGCAGCGTAACAGGGGGAAGGACTGAAGCTTTCTTT,CASSVTGGRTEAFF
TRBV7-9,-,TRBJ2-2,TRBD2,TGTGCCAGCAGCCCAAAGACTAGCGGGAGGGGCACCGGGGAGCTGTTTTTT,CASSPKTSGRGTGELFF
TRBV30,-,TRBJ1-5,TRBD1,TGTGCCTGGAGCTCAGGGGGGAGGAATCAGCCCCAGCATTTT,CAWSSGGRNQPQHF
TRBV9,-,TRBJ1-1,TRBD1,TGTGCCAGCAGCCCGACGGGACAGGGTATGAACACTGAAGCTTTCTTT,CASSPTGQGMNTEAFF
TRBV7-6,-,TRBJ2-7,-,TGTGCCAGCAGCCGGGGGTCTTACTACGAGCAGTACTTC,CASSRGSYYEQYF
TRBV21-1,-,TRBJ1-1,-,TGTGCCAGCAAGGTTGACAGGGGGCTTTGTTTGAACACTGAAGCTTTCTTT,CASKVDRGLCLNTEAFF
TRBV6-5,-,TRBJ2-2,-,TGTGCCAGCACCCTACTGAGGGCCACCGGGGAGCTGTTTTTT,CASTLLRATGELFF
TRBV6-6,few,TRBJ1-3,TRBD1,TGTGCCAGCAGTTACACAGGGGGCACTGGAAACACCATATATTTT,CASSYTGGTGNTIYF
TRBV7-9,-,TRBJ2-5,-,TGTGCCAGCAGCTTCCTAGCTTCTCAAGAGACCCAGTACTTC,CASSFLASQETQYF
TRBV9,-,TRBJ2-5,TRBD2,TGTGCCAGCAGCGACCCCCTAGCGGGAGAAGAGAGCCAGTACTTC,CASSDPLAGEESQYF
TRBV5-1,-,TRBJ2-1,-,TGCGCCAGCGGCCGGGGGACTTCCTACAATGAGCAGTTCTTC,CASGRGTSYNEQFF
TRBV14,-,TRBJ2-5,-,TGTGCCAGCAGCCAAGCTCTTGGGAGACAAGAGACCCAGTACTTC,CASSQALGRQETQYF